This T cell receptor beta chain was profiled in a study of tumor-infiltrating lymphocytes in primary liver carcinoma. Study at large: With diameters of about 4 to 11 cm, tumors were stage T1-T3 N0M0. Sequencing of the samples generated roughly 3.65 to 7.5 million productive TCRbeta reads, with similar yields across tissue types.

The researchers produced TCR beta cDNA from 500 to 550 ng total RNA with a constant-region primer. Three nested multiplex PCR rounds, a slightly modified ARM-PCR method, built the TCR beta libraries. Each of the first two PCR rounds ran roughly 9 cycles with TRBV1-TRBV30 forward and C-beta reverse primers. TCRdb re-derived calls from the multiplex PCR reads in MiXCR, one entry per CDR3 protein. Of fewer than 85,000 distinct CDR3 sequences listed, roughly 72% are singletons. Extraction of RNA together with DNA used about 17-30 mg of unsorted bulk tissue. Patients underwent surgical resection for primary liver carcinoma. Study results and limitations: Against blood, tumors held a significantly higher top-250-clone fraction (p = 0.039).

This CDR3 has 15 amino acids. Germline V gives CDR1 MGHRA, CDR2 YSYEKL. With respect to this clonotype: What it binds is unknown. A junction end diverges from the germline sequence, so it may reflect a read error.

The specimen was tumor-adjacent normal liver tissue. This sequence was found in a man in his forties with primary liver carcinoma and hepatitis B virus infection. The chain recombines TRBV4-1 with TRBJ1-1, with unresolved D. Written as DNA, the CDR3 is TGCGCCAGGGGCCATGTGTTTCGGTCGAACACTGAAGCTATCTTT. Translation gives CARGHVFRSNTEAIF.